This T cell receptor beta chain was documented in a study of T cell repertoires in cytomegalovirus infection. This CDR3 contains 13 residues. Trimming took 4 bases from V and 2 from J, leaving 7 bases between them. The germline CDR1 and CDR2 sequences are SNHLY and FYNNEI. This clonotype was seen more than once but under ten times. What it recognizes is unknown. TCRdb called the reads again in MiXCR, with one record for every CDR3 protein. Of about half a million distinct CDR3 sequences listed, 40% to 50% were seen once; the top ten hold around two fifths. This sequence joins TRBV2 and TRBJ2-3; D gene uncertain. The starting material was cultured PBMCs, obtained from culture after CMV antigen stimulation. This clonotype was sampled from a human donor in good health (CMV status not recorded). Some clones in this sample may be carry-over from other donors' samples. CDR3 residues: CASSVDHTDTQYF. The CDR3 coding sequence is TGTGCCAGCAGTGTGGACCACACAGATACGCAGTATTTT.